The text below deals with one T cell receptor beta chain. The V gene's germline CDR1 is SGHDN and CDR2 FVKESK. The V gene lost 4 bases and the J gene lost 1 base, with 12 bases spanning the gap. This CDR3 region has 15 residues. This sample was included in a study of T-cell memory formation after mild COVID-19. TCRdb ran MiXCR on the 5' RACE reads and lists one entry per CDR3 protein. Of around 90,000 distinct CDR3 sequences listed, 13% are singletons. The gene calls are TRBV14 and TRBJ2-3; tentatively, D is TRBD1 or TRBD2 (5 bases each). The specimen was PBMCs or a T cell subset sorted from them (not recorded which). The clonotype comes from an adult woman who had mild COVID-19 (a few samples of this study predate the infection). Cell type and time point are not known. CDR3 loop: CASSPGTWGTDTQYF. The CDR3 DNA follows: TGTGCCAGCAGCCCTGGGACCTGGGGCACAGATACGCAGTATTTT.